These 11 T cell receptor beta chains were all obtained from the same sample, sequenced in a study of blood T cells in healthy people across ages. Primers used in a second PCR of roughly 6 to 12 cycles were a sample-barcoded 5' primer and a J-beta primer mix. TCRdb processed the 5' RACE reads anew with MiXCR; each CDR3 protein has one entry. Altogether some 1.5 million distinct CDR3 sequences are present, less than 45% being singletons, with the ten largest covering about 4%. Material for sequencing was blood. The source is a woman under 30 in good health.

The rearrangement links TRBV29-1 to TRBJ1-4; D unresolved. Germline CDR1 and CDR2: SQVTM and ANQGSEA. Trimming shortened V by 1 base and J by 8 bases, and 8 bases separated the two germline ends. The CDR3 has 12 amino acids. The DNA for the CDR3 is TGCAGCGTTGAAGGACCCCGGGAAAAACTGTTTTTT. Its protein is CSVEGPREKLFF.

V and J are TRBV27 and TRBJ1-1; D is undetermined. This CDR3 region has 15 residues. Trimming pared 8 bases from V and 4 bases from J, leaving 20 bases between. CDR1 and CDR2 from the germline V gene are MNHEY and SMNVEV (reference sequence). The CDR3 reads CASGSVFRRFTEAFF. The CDR3 coding sequence is TGTGCCAGCGGCTCAGTATTCCGAAGATTCACTGAAGCTTTCTTT.

In this sample, this clonotype turned up many times. V and J are TRBV29-1 and TRBJ1-2, with D unresolved. Germline V gene lookup returns CDR1 SQVTM and CDR2 ANQGSEA. The CDR3 totals 12 residues. The CDR3 DNA reads TGCACGACATTCCGGTTAGAACATGGCTACACCTTC. The encoded protein is CTTFRLEHGYTF.

The rearrangement joins TRBV7-9 to TRBJ2-1, with 9 bases matching TRBD2. The germline gives CDR1 SEHNR, CDR2 FQNEAQ (reference sequence). The CDR3 runs 17 residues. Unmatched junction bases numbered 11, after V lost 5 bases and J lost 3 bases. Here the CDR3 reads CASSLWKGLAIYNEQFF. Here the CDR3 DNA reads TGTGCCAGCAGCCTGTGGAAAGGACTAGCGATCTACAATGAGCAGTTCTTC.

This clonotype has more than one count but fewer than ten. A read error may produce the germline difference seen at one junction end. The V gene is TRBV6-5, the J gene TRBJ2-1; TRBD1 might be the D (5 bases). The CDR3 covers 15 residues. CDR1 MNHEY and CDR2 SVGAGI come from the germline V gene. The chain's CDR3 is CAGREDGRSYNEQFF. In nucleotides, the CDR3 is TGTGCCGGCAGGGAAGACGGCAGATCCTACAATGAGCAGTTCTTC.

The V call is TRBV5-1, the J call TRBJ1-1; D possibly corresponds to TRBD1 (6 bases). Trimming cost V 4 bases and J 3 bases, with 22 bases left between them. Germline V gene lookup returns CDR1 SGHRS and CDR2 YFSETQ. The length of the CDR3 is 17 residues. This CDR3 is CASSQGPKGVSYTEAFF. DNA of the CDR3: TGCGCCAGCAGCCAAGGGCCGAAGGGGGTCAGTTACACTGAAGCTTTCTTT.

This chain connects TRBV6-5 to TRBJ1-2; D ambiguous. V was clipped by 2 bases and J by 5 bases, with 12 bases between them. Germline V gene data show CDR1 as MNHEY and CDR2 as SVGAGI. The length of the CDR3 is 14 residues. CDR3 DNA sequence: TGTGCCAGCAGTTACCAGTCCGGGATTTATGGCTACACCTTC. The encoded protein is CASSYQSGIYGYTF.

This chain connects TRBV28 to TRBJ2-7, with D possibly being TRBD1 (5 bases). The CDR3 extends over 15 amino acids. Trimming removed 3 bases at V and 3 bases at J, with 15 bases between. Per germline, CDR1 MDHEN and CDR2 SYDVKM. The CDR3 protein is CASSLSLGRDYEQYF. The CDR3 nucleotides are TGTGCCAGCAGTTTGAGCCTAGGCAGGGACTACGAGCAGTACTTC.

This sequence joins TRBV18 and TRBJ2-5, with TRBD2 identical over 15 bases. Trimming cost V 2 bases and J 3 bases; bases outside gene matches: 1. CDR3 size: 16 residues. Germline loops: CDR1 KGHSH, CDR2 LQKENI. This CDR3 is CASSPRTSGREETQYF. In DNA form, the CDR3 reads TGTGCCAGCTCACCAAGGACTAGCGGGAGGGAAGAGACCCAGTACTTC.

This chain uses TRBV20-1 with TRBJ1-5; D is unclear. CDR3 length equals 12 residues. V was shortened by 1 base and J by 5 bases, with 6 bases between the two germline ends. Germline CDR1 reads DFQATT; CDR2 reads SNEGSKA (reference sequence). The CDR3 DNA reads as TGCAGTGCTAGAGTCCCAGATCAGCCCCAGCATTTT. It codes for CSARVPDQPQHF.

As to this clonotype: A junction end diverges from the germline sequence, so it may reflect a read error. The V and J genes are TRBV28 and TRBJ1-1; 9 positions match TRBD1. CDR1 is MDHEN, CDR2 SYDVKM, per germline. The CDR3 extends over 14 amino acids. CDR3: CASRDDRGEAEAFF. CDR3 in DNA: TGTGCTAGCAGGGACGACAGGGGGGAGGCTGAAGCTTTCTTT. Combining the CDR3 with reference TRBV28 and TRBJ1-1 gives the whole variable domain DVKVTQSSRYLVKRTGEKVFLECVQDMDHENMFWYRQDPGLGLRLIYFSYDVKMKEKGDIPEGYSVSREKKERFSLILESASTNQTSMYLCASRDDRGEAEAFFGQGTRLTVV.